Each of the 25 T cell receptor beta chains below was sequenced from the same sample in a study of PD-L1 blockade in urothelial cancer. Time point here: pretreatment peripheral blood. Measured with immunoSEQ multiplex PCR; TCRdb has only the in-frame clones, and not every one. The sample shows roughly 52,000 clones, roughly 80% of them seen only once. Sequencing was performed on PBMCs, taken around atezolizumab (anti-PD-L1) treatment. These receptors came from a man aged 50 to 60 with urothelial cancer.

The chain has TRBV11-3 and TRBJ2-5; TRBD2 matches at 16 bases. The germline gives CDR1 SGHNT, CDR2 YENEEA. The ends lost 5 bases at V and 1 base at J; junction bases unmatched: 4. CDR3 length: 17 residues. The DNA for the CDR3 is TGTGCCAGCAGCACCGGGACTAGCGGGAGGGTCCAAGAGACCCAGTACTTC. As protein: CASSTGTSGRVQETQYF.

This chain connects TRBV11-2 to TRBJ2-5; D might be TRBD2 (6 bases). The CDR3 has 13 residues. Germline-derived CDR1 and CDR2 are SGHAT and FQNNGV. V lost 5 bases and J 4 bases, leaving 11 bases between the germline ends. CDR3 in amino acids: CASSMGRLETQYF. The CDR3 region has the DNA TGTGCCAGCAGCATGGGGAGGTTAGAGACCCAGTACTTC.

In this sample, this clone turned up a few times. J is TRBJ1-5 and V is TRBV19; no clear D. CDR3 size: 19 residues. V dropped 3 bases and J dropped 1 base, with 22 bases sitting between them. Germline CDR1 and CDR2: LNHDA and SQIVND (reference sequence). The CDR3 reads CASSICSQNPLVSNQPQHF. In DNA form, the CDR3 reads TGTGCCAGTAGTATCTGTTCCCAGAACCCCCTGGTGAGCAATCAGCCCCAGCATTTT.

The gene calls are TRBV19 and TRBJ2-7; 9 bases are shared with TRBD1. With V trimmed by 2 bases and J by 7 bases, 9 bases remained unmatched. Germline CDR1 and CDR2: LNHDA and SQIVND (reference sequence). The CDR3 has 15 amino acids. This chain's CDR3 is CASSIPGQGLWEQYF. The CDR3 bases are TGTGCCAGTAGTATACCGGGACAGGGTCTGTGGGAGCAGTACTTC.

The rearrangement links TRBV10-2 to TRBJ1-2; 9 nucleotides align to TRBD1. This CDR3 spans 14 amino acids. Looked up from germline, CDR1 is WSHSY and CDR2 is SAAADI. J gave up 4 bases and V 6 bases, and 6 bases lay outside the gene matches. The CDR3 coding sequence is TGCGCCAGCAGCGGGGACAGGGCCTTCTATGGCTACACCTTC. Protein product: CASSGDRAFYGYTF.

The V and J genes are TRBV15 and TRBJ2-6; TRBD1 matches 9 bases. CDR1 LNHNV and CDR2 YYDKDF come from the germline V gene (reference sequence). V gave up 9 bases and J gave up 0 bases; unmatched junction bases: 12. The CDR3 spans 18 residues. CDR3 bases: TGTGCCACGACCGAGGGGGGACAGGGATACTCTGGGGCCAACGTCCTGACTTTC. Its protein is CATTEGGQGYSGANVLTF. The variable domain in full, completed from reference TRBV15 and TRBJ2-6, reads DAMVIQNPRYQVTQFGKPVTLSCSQTLNHNVMYWYQQKSSQAPKLLFHYYDKDFNNEADTPDNFQSRRPNTSFCFLDIRSPGLGDTAMYLCATTEGGQGYSGANVLTFGAGSRLTVL.

V usage is TRBV19 and J usage is TRBJ1-1, with 9 bases matching TRBD1. Germline V gives CDR1 LNHDA, CDR2 SQIVND (reference sequence). V shed 7 bases and J 0 bases; nucleotides not matched to a gene: 9. CDR3 length: 16 residues. In DNA, the CDR3 is TGTGCCAGTACCCCCGGACAGGGGCGAATGAACACTGAAGCTTTCTTT. Translating it yields CASTPGQGRMNTEAFF.

V is TRBV5-4 and J is TRBJ2-7; tentatively, D is TRBD2 (5 bases). The CDR3 sequence is 14 residues long. Germline assignment: CDR1 SGHNT and CDR2 YYREEE (reference sequence). The germline V and J ends were trimmed by 1 base and 3 bases, with 11 bases remaining between them. CDR3 loop: CASSLQTGNYEQYF. The CDR3 DNA follows: TGTGCCAGCAGCTTGCAGACGGGGAACTACGAGCAGTACTTC.

The chain joins TRBV30 to TRBJ2-5; unclear D gene. Germline V CDR1 and CDR2: GTSNPN, SVGIG (reference sequence). This CDR3 has 14 amino acids. The germline V and J ends were trimmed by 2 bases and 7 bases, with 17 bases remaining between them. Written as DNA, the CDR3 is TGTGCCTGGAGTCCCGTCATGAAGTCCGGGACCCAGTACTTC. Encoded protein: CAWSPVMKSGTQYF.

This clone was recorded once. J is TRBJ1-5 and V is TRBV5-5; 7 bases are a match to TRBD1. This CDR3 is built from 15 residues. In germline, CDR1 is SGHKS, CDR2 YYEKEE (reference sequence). Trimming removed 3 bases from V and 4 bases from J; junction bases left unmatched: 7. CDR3 in amino acids: CASSSLDRVNQPQHF. CDR3 coding DNA: TGTGCCAGCAGCTCGTTAGACAGGGTGAATCAGCCCCAGCATTTT.

V gene TRBV6-6 combines with J gene TRBJ1-1; D gene ambiguous. Per germline, CDR1 MNHNY and CDR2 SVGAGI (reference sequence). CDR3 size: 12 residues. Trimming removed 2 bases at V and 6 bases at J, with 7 bases between. CDR3 residues: CASSYTNSEAFF. The CDR3 DNA reads as TGTGCCAGCAGTTACACCAACTCTGAAGCTTTCTTT.

The chain joins TRBV19 to TRBJ1-5, with 8 bases fitting TRBD1. J was trimmed by 6 bases and V by 8 bases; bases with no gene match: 12. The CDR3 is 15 amino acids. The germline gives CDR1 LNHDA, CDR2 SQIVND (reference sequence). This CDR3 is CASLLSGRGPQPQHF. CDR3 nucleotides: TGTGCCAGTCTCCTCTCAGGCAGGGGGCCTCAGCCCCAGCATTTT.

The chain couples TRBV7-2 to TRBJ2-1, with 9 bases fitting TRBD2. Germline V CDR1 and CDR2: SGHTA, FQGNSA. With V trimmed by 8 bases and J by 6 bases, 14 bases remained unmatched. The CDR3 sequence is 16 residues long. CDR3 loop: CASARRLAGWANEQFF. The CDR3 DNA reads as TGTGCCAGCGCAAGGAGGCTAGCGGGATGGGCCAATGAGCAGTTCTTC.

The rearrangement joins TRBV11-3 to TRBJ1-1; TRBD1 matches 8 bases. CDR1 and CDR2 from the germline V gene are SGHNT and YENEEA. The CDR3 spans 12 residues. V dropped 5 bases and J dropped 8; count of bases not matched to a gene: 4. The CDR3 nucleotides read TGTGCCAGCAGCACCGGGACAGGCGAAGCTTTCTTT. It encodes CASSTGTGEAFF.

This sequence joins TRBV5-1 and TRBJ2-1; D gene unclear. Germline-derived CDR1 and CDR2 are SGHRS and YFSETQ. The V gene lost 0 bases and the J gene lost 5 bases, with 6 bases spanning the gap. The CDR3 contains 13 residues. CDR3: CASSLVQNNEQFF. CDR3 nucleotides: TGCGCCAGCAGCTTGGTACAAAACAATGAGCAGTTCTTC. The full variable domain, completed using reference TRBV5-1 and TRBJ2-1, is KAGVTQTPRYLIKTRGQQVTLSCSPISGHRSVSWYQQTPGQGLQFLFEYFSETQRNKGNFPGRFSGRQFSNSRSEMNVSTLELGDSALYLCASSLVQNNEQFFGPGTRLTVL.

V and J are TRBV29-1 and TRBJ2-7, with 9 bases aligning to TRBD2. CDR1 and CDR2 (germline): SQVTM, ANQGSEA. This CDR3 is 12 amino acids long. V shed 6 bases and J 5 bases; nucleotides not matched to a gene: 5. CDR3 sequence (DNA): TGCAGCGTGATAGCGGGAGTCCACGAGCAGTACTTC. Its translation: CSVIAGVHEQYF.

This clone was found many times. The V gene is TRBV7-2, the J gene TRBJ2-7, with 10 positions matching TRBD2. Germline CDR1 is SGHTA and CDR2 is FQGNSA. The CDR3 runs to 18 residues. Germline trimming cut 1 base from V and 3 bases from J; bases unmatched to any gene: 12. CDR3 residues: CASSLEERASGGDYEQYF. The CDR3 nucleotides read TGTGCCAGCAGCTTAGAGGAGCGGGCTAGCGGGGGTGACTACGAGCAGTACTTC.

This rearrangement joins TRBV5-1 to TRBJ2-5; possible D gene TRBD2, 6 bases. The germline V gene encodes CDR1 SGHRS and CDR2 YFSETQ. V lost 1 base and J 5 bases, leaving 18 bases between the germline ends. The CDR3 runs 16 residues. As DNA, the CDR3 is TGCGCCAGCAGCTTGAGAAGCGGGCCCAAGACGGAGACCCAGTACTTC. Amino acid sequence: CASSLRSGPKTETQYF.

The rearrangement joins TRBV6-5 to TRBJ2-1; 11 bases are a match to TRBD2. Germline CDR1 is MNHEY and CDR2 is SVGAGI. This CDR3 has 15 residues. V shed 6 bases and J 3 bases; nucleotides not matched to a gene: 4. CDR3: CASRPLAGGYNEQFF. The CDR3 nucleotides are TGTGCCAGCAGGCCTCTAGCGGGGGGCTACAATGAGCAGTTCTTC.

The rearrangement uses TRBV30 and TRBJ1-2, with 7 bases lining up with TRBD1. Germline lookup yields CDR1 GTSNPN and CDR2 SVGIG (reference sequence). V trimming: 0 bases; J trimming: 4 bases; junction bases outside the gene matches: 5. The CDR3 length is 14 residues. The CDR3 here is CAWSVQGPRYGYTF. The CDR3, as DNA: TGTGCCTGGAGTGTACAGGGGCCCCGCTATGGCTACACCTTC.

This chain joins TRBV30 and TRBJ1-3; D is ambiguous. CDR3 size: 12 residues. The V gene lost 4 bases and the J gene lost 4 bases, with 8 bases spanning the gap. Germline V gene sequence: CDR1 GTSNPN, CDR2 SVGIG (reference sequence). Here the CDR3 reads CAWKKAGNTIYF. The CDR3 bases are TGTGCCTGGAAGAAAGCGGGAAACACCATATATTTT.

This chain links TRBV7-3 with TRBJ1-5; the match to TRBD1 covers 8 bases. CDR1 is SGHTA and CDR2 is FQGTGA in the germline V gene. V was clipped by 5 bases and J by 4 bases; unmatched bases: 4. The CDR3 sequence is 14 residues long. The CDR3 region has the DNA TGTGCCAGCAGCCCCGGACAGGGTAATCAGCCCCAGCATTTT. Translation: CASSPGQGNQPQHF.

The chain uses TRBV2 and TRBJ2-7, with a tentative D call TRBD1 (5 bases). The CDR3 spans 11 residues. Germline V CDR1 and CDR2: SNHLY, FYNNEI. Trimming removed 5 bases at V and 6 bases at J, with 8 bases between. CDR3 sequence: CASSRTPEQYF. The CDR3 DNA is TGTGCCAGCAGTCGGACACCCGAGCAGTACTTC.

The CDR3 reads CAYRGGNEKLFF. The CDR3 bases are TGTGCCTACAGGGGGGGAAATGAAAAACTGTTTTTT. The chain links TRBV30 to TRBJ1-4, with 8 bases that match TRBD1. CDR3 length: 12 amino acids. With 7 bases clipped from V and 5 bases from J, the junction kept 3 bases outside the gene matches. Per the germline V gene, CDR1 is GTSNPN and CDR2 is SVGIG (reference sequence).

J is TRBJ2-3 and V is TRBV9; tentatively, D is TRBD2 (6 bases). Germline V lookup: CDR1 SGDLS, CDR2 YYNGEE. The CDR3 length is 13 residues. V lost 4 bases and J lost 1, with 7 bases in between. CDR3 region: CASSRGGTDTQYF. The DNA of the CDR3 is TGTGCCAGCAGCCGCGGGGGCACAGATACGCAGTATTTT.